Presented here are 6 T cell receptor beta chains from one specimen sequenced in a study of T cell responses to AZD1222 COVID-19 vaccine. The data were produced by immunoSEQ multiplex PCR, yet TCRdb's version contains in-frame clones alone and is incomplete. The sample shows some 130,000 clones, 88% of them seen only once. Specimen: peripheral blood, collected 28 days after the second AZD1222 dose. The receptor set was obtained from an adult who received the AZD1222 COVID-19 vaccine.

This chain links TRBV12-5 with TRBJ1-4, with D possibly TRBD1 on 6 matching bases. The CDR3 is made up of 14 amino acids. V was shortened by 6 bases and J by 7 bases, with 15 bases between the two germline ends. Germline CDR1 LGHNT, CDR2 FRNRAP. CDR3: CASGVDSLSEKLFF. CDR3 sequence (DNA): TGTGCTAGTGGGGTGGACAGCCTTTCTGAAAAACTGTTTTTT.

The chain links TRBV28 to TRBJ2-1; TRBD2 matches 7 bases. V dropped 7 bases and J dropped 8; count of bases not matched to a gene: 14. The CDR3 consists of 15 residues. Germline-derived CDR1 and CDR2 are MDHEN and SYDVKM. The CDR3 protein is CASKGGSRLIDEQFF. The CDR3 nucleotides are TGTGCCAGCAAGGGCGGGAGTCGTTTGATTGATGAGCAGTTCTTC.

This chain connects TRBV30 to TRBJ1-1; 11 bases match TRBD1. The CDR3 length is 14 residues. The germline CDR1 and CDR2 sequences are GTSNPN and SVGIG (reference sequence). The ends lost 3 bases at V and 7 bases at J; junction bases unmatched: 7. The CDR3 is CAWRGPGQGDEAFF. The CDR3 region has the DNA TGTGCCTGGAGGGGACCGGGACAGGGGGATGAAGCTTTCTTT.

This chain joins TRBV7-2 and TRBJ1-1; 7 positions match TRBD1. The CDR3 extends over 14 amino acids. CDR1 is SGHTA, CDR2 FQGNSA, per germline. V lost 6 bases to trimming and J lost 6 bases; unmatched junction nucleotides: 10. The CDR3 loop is CASSSTGMIAEAFF. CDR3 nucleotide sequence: TGTGCCAGCAGTTCGACAGGGATGATCGCTGAAGCTTTCTTT.

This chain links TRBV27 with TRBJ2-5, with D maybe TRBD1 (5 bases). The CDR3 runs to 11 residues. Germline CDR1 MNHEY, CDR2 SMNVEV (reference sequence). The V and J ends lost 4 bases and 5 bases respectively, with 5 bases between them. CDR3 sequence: CASSYRETQYF. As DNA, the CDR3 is TGTGCCAGCAGTTACAGGGAGACCCAGTACTTC.

CDR3 sequence reads: CASSQQGLNTEAFF. Here the CDR3 DNA reads TGTGCCAGCAGCCAACAGGGCCTGAACACTGAAGCTTTCTTT. This chain connects TRBV7-9 to TRBJ1-1, with D possibly being TRBD1 (6 bases). The CDR3 sequence is 14 residues long. Germline-derived CDR1 and CDR2 are SEHNR and FQNEAQ (reference sequence). The V end was cut by 5 bases, the J end by 0 bases, with 10 bases between.